This T cell receptor beta chain came from a study of T cells expressing NK-cell markers. Turning to the study itself: From sorted CD3+CD56+NKG2C+, CD3+CD56+NKG2C- and CD3+CD56-NKG2C+ T cells came the TCR beta repertoires. There were seven HCMV-seropositive donors and one seronegative donor among the eight sequenced. Study results and limitations: Dominant NKG2C+ clonotypes made up roughly 1.0-7.5% of CD8+ T cells in roughly 6 donors.

Germline V CDR1 and CDR2: SGHRS, YFSETQ. CDR3 length: 17 amino acids. TCRdb derives one entry per CDR3 protein from the 5' RACE reads, leaving out DNA. The data include 550,000 or so distinct CDR3 sequences; the top ten clones carry approximately 4%. Comments on this clonotype: The antigen is unknown.

The specimen was blood T cells: a sorted CD56 or NKG2C T cell subset, CD4+ or CD8+ T cells, or bulk PBMC T cells (not recorded which). The origin of this receptor is a man younger than 35 in good health. The rearrangement links TRBV5-1 to TRBJ2-2; TCRdb lists TRBD2, though no DNA is available to test this call. The CDR3 sequence: CASSTTSGRKDTGELFF.